This T cell receptor (beta chain) is from a study of T-cell memory formation after mild COVID-19 listed by TCRdb under 2021. Study-wide context: Most TCR sequence clusters were specific to one of the two donors. Longitudinal TCRalpha and TCRbeta repertoire sequencing tracked T-cell clones expanding and contracting after mild COVID-19 in two donors. The cohort was made up of two young adult volunteers, one female and one male, who were previously healthy.

This clonotype was observed a handful of times. The antigen this receptor binds is unknown. No qualities accompany the bases; no much larger clone lies one base away. The full study reports these points: SARS-CoV-2 specificity of the second-wave clones peaking on day 37 was not confirmed. Balanced CD4/CD8 phenotypes were observed for clones contracting from day 15 to 85, whereas a bias towards CD4+ was observed for a second wave of clones expanding from day 15 to 37. Some responding clones were detected in pre-infection memory, which suggested that pre-existing cross-reactive memory T cells had joined the SARS-CoV-2 response. The study included only a couple of mild cases, and larger cohorts that include severe cases with pre-infection samples were judged to be necessary. Contracting CD4+ clones were located mainly in the CM and EM memory subsets, whereas CD8+ clones were found to be enriched in EMRA.

The instrument given in TCRdb is Illumina NovaSeq 6000. cDNA libraries for TCRalpha and TCRbeta were prepared by 5'RACE using constant-segment primers, with sample barcodes and unique molecular identifiers added. Trizol reagent was used to extract RNA from every sample. The libraries were amplified in two PCR steps, and the second step added a second sample barcode and Illumina TruSeq adapters. The libraries were sequenced on an Illumina NovaSeq using 2 x 150 bp paired-end reads. The authors' analysis ran thus. With migec v1.2.7, reads were demultiplexed and then collapsed into UMI-guided consensus sequences. Using mixcr v2.1.11, UMI consensuses were aligned to TRA and TRB V and J templates and then assembled into clonotypes. A clonotype was counted as expanded or contracted only when both edgeR and NoisET called the clonotype significant, with the noise models trained on biological replicates. For edgeR calls, a false discovery rate-adjusted p below 0.01 and a log2 fold-change threshold of 1 were applied. As an exploratory analysis of dynamics, PCA with hierarchical clustering was applied to max-normalized trajectories of the 1000 most abundant clonotypes. Separately sequenced CD4+ and CD8+ repertoires were used to assign the CD4 or CD8 phenotype of responding clones. TCRdb reprocessed the public reads (quality trimming at Q25 with fastp, clone calling with MiXCR) and kept in-frame beta chains. Records with the same CDR3 protein are collapsed into one entry carrying the most frequent genes and DNA. These V and J calls derive from TCRdb rather than the authors' analysis. The sample profile shows 350,000 to 500,000 distinct CDR3 sequences; less than 25% of them were found once. The top ten hold around 13% of the sample.

Ficoll-Paque density gradient centrifugation was used to isolate PBMCs. Cut back by 8 bases and 0 bases, the V and J ends lie 11 bases apart. From a lookup of the germline V gene (reference sequence), CDR1 and CDR2 are LNHDA and SQIVND. Spanning cysteine to phenylalanine, the CDR3 consists of 14 amino acids. Just CDR3 DNA is preserved here, 42 bases in frame from base 1. The receptor was derived from an adult woman who had mild COVID-19 (a few samples of this study predate the infection). The sample titles of this study are shuffled in the database, so cell type and time point are left out; the donor was told from shared clones. The sample taken for sequencing was PBMCs or a T cell subset sorted from them (not recorded which). The chain is assembled from TRBV19 and TRBJ2-1; the D gene identity is not certain. The CDR3 is CASGKKSSYNEQFF. The DNA sequence reads TGTGCCAGTGGCAAGAAAAGCTCCTACAATGAGCAGTTCTTC.